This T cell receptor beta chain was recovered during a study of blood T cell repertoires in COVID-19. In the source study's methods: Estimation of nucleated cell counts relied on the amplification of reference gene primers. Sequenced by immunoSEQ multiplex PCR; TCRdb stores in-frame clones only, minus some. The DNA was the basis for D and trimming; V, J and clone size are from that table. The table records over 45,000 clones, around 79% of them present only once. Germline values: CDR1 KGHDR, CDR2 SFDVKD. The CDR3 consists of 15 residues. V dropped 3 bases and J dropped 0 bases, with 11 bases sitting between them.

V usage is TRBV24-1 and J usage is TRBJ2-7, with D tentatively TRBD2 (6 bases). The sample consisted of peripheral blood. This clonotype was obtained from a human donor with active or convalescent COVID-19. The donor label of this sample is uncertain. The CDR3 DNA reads TGTGCCACCAGTGATGTGCGGGGTAGCTCCTACGAGCAGTACTTC. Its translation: CATSDVRGSSYEQYF.